This TCR beta chain was recovered during a study of blood T cell repertoires in COVID-19. In the source study's methods: From reference gene primer amplification, estimates of nucleated cell counts were derived. TCRdb keeps only in-frame clones here, not all; method: immunoSEQ multiplex PCR. Clonal size and the V and J genes are those of that table, whereas D and trimming came from the DNA. The table includes 60,000 or so clones, roughly 80% detected once. This clone appeared a single time. CDR1 and CDR2 (germline): SGHTA, FQGNSA. CDR3 size: 13 residues. The V and J ends lost 4 bases and 8 bases respectively, with 14 bases between them.

The receptor's source is a human donor in a cohort sampled during active COVID-19. Material for sequencing was peripheral blood. The rearrangement joins TRBV7-2 to TRBJ1-1; D gene unclear. CDR3 loop: CASSSLSGMEAFF. The CDR3 DNA follows: TGTGCCAGCAGCTCCCTATCGGGGATGGAAGCTTTCTTT.